The rows below give T cell receptor beta chains drawn from one sample of a study of human CD8 memory T cell subsets. No DNA is given; TCRdb re-called the 5' RACE reads and lists each CDR3 protein once. This sample's table reports some 7,000 distinct CDR3 sequences. Sequences were obtained from CD8+ T cells from PBMCs. The receptors here all came from a human donor in good health. CDR3s include the opening cysteine and the closing phenylalanine or tryptophan. The order of the fields is clone size, J gene, V gene, CDR3 protein. Expanded clones get a size class; other rows say once, few or many, or leave the size out.

size: medium-sized; J: TRBJ1-1; V: TRBV12-3/TRBV12-4; CDR3: CASLQGMNTEAFF
size: medium-sized; J: TRBJ2-7; V: TRBV7-8; CDR3: CASSFGQGPSYEQYF
size: .; J: TRBJ2-7; V: TRBV5-5; CDR3: CASSYGTGSYEQYF
size: .; J: TRBJ1-4; V: TRBV7-9; CDR3: CASSLGTGAGLFF
size: .; J: TRBJ2-2; V: TRBV27; CDR3: CASRLAGTGELFF
size: .; J: TRBJ1-1; V: TRBV9; CDR3: CASSLKRNTEAFF
size: .; J: TRBJ1-1; V: TRBV9; CDR3: CASSYRPVTDEAFF
size: .; J: TRBJ2-7; V: TRBV3-1; CDR3: CASSPVGQGDEQYF
size: .; J: TRBJ2-7; V: TRBV27; CDR3: CASRSLLPYEQYF
size: .; J: TRBJ2-1; V: TRBV7-6; CDR3: CASSSLQDRVVFF
size: .; J: TRBJ2-1; V: TRBV28; CDR3: CASSLTGVNEQFF
size: .; J: TRBJ1-1; V: TRBV28; CDR3: CASSAGQGNTEAFF
size: .; J: TRBJ2-7; V: TRBV20-1; CDR3: CSVIRDYEQYF
size: .; J: TRBJ1-5; V: TRBV20-1; CDR3: CSAVPSNQPQHF
size: .; J: TRBJ1-1; V: TRBV11-2; CDR3: CASSLEGRNTEAFF
size: large; J: TRBJ2-1; V: TRBV7-2; CDR3: CASSPWSGSYNEQFF
size: .; J: TRBJ2-7; V: TRBV20-1; CDR3: CSALSTSSLRQYF
size: .; J: TRBJ2-1; V: TRBV7-9; CDR3: CASSLVATEQFF
size: .; J: TRBJ2-7; V: TRBV28; CDR3: CATKRDSYEQYF
size: medium-sized; J: TRBJ2-7; V: TRBV29-1; CDR3: CSVPKDEHSYEQYF